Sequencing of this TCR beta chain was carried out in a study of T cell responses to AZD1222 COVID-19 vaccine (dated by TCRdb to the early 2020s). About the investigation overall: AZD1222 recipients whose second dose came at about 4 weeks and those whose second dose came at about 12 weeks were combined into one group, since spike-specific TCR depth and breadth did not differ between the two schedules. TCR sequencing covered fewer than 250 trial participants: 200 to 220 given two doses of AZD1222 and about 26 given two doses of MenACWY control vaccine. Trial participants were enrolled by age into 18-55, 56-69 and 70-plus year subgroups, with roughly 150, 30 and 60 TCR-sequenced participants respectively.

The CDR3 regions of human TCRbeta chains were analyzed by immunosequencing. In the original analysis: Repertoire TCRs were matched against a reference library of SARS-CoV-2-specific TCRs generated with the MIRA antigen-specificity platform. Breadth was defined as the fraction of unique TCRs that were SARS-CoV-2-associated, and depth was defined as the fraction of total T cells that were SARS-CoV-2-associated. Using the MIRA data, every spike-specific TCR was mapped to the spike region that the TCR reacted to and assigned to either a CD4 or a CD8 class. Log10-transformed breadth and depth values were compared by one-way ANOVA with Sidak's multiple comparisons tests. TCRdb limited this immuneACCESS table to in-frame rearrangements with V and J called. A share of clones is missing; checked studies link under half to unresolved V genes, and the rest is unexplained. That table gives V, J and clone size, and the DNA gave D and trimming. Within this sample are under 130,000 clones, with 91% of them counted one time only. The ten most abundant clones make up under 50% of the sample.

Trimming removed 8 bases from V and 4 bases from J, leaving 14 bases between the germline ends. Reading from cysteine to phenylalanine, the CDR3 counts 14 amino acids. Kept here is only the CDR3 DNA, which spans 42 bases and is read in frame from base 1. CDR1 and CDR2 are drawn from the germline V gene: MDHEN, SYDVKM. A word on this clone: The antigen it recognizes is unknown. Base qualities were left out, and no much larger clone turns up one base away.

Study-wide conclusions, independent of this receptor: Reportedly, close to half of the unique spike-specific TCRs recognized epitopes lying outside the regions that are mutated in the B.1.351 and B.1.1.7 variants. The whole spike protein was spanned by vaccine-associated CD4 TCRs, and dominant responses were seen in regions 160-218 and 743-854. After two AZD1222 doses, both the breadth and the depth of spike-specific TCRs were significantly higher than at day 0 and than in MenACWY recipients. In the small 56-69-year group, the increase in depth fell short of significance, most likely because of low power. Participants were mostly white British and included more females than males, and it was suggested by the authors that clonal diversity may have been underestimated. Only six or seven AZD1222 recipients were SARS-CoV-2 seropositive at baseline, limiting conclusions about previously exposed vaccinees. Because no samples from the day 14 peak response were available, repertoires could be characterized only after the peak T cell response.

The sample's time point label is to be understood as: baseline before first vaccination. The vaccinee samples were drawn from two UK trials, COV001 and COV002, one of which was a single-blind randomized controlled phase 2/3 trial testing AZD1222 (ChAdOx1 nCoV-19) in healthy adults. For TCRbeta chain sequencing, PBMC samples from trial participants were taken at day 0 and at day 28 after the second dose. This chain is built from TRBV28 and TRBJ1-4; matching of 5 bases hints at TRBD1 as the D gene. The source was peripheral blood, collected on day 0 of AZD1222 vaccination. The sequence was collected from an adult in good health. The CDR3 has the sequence CASSKWGSNEKLFF. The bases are TGTGCCAGCTCCAAGTGGGGGAGTAATGAAAAACTGTTTTTT. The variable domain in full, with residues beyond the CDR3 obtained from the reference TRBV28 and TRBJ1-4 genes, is DVKVTQSSRYLVKRTGEKVFLECVQDMDHENMFWYRQDPGLGLRLIYFSYDVKMKEKGDIPEGYSVSREKKERFSLILESASTNQTSMYLCASSKWGSNEKLFFGSGTQLSVL.